This T cell receptor beta chain was sequenced during a study of blood T cells in healthy people across ages. A second 7 to 11 cycle PCR used barcoded and J-beta primers. MiXCR, applied by TCRdb to the 5' RACE reads, yields one record per CDR3 protein. Of some 750,000 distinct CDR3 sequences listed, about 24% were seen once; the top ten hold roughly a fifth. There are many counts of this clonotype. CDR3 length equals 14 residues. From germline, CDR1 is DFQATT and CDR2 SNEGSKA (reference sequence). Trimming removed 2 bases from V and 2 bases from J, with 12 bases in between. The chain carries TRBV20-1 and TRBJ1-1; D is undetermined. The sequence was collected from a man in his sixties or seventies in good health. The sample was blood. The CDR3 loop is CSARTDSVNTEAFF. The CDR3 DNA sequence: TGCAGTGCTAGAACCGACTCCGTTAACACTGAAGCTTTCTTT.